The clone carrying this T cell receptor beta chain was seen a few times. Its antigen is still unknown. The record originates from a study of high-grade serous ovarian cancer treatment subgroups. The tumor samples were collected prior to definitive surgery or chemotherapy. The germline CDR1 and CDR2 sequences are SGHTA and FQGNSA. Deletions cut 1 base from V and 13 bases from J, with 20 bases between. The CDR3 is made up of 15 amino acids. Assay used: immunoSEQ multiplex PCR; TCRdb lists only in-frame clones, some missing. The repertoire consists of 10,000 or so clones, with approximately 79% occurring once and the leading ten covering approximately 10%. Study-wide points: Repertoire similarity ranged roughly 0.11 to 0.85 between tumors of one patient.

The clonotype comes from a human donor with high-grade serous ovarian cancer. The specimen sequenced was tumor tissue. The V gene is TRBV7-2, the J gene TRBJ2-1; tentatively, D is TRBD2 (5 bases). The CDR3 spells CASSLDSSSAGGQFF. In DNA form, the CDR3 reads TGTGCCAGCAGCTTAGATTCTTCGTCGGCTGGAGGCCAGTTCTTC.